The T cell receptor (beta chain) described here comes from a study of T-cell reconstitution after alpha-beta-depleted transplantation in children. This CDR3 region has 16 residues. The ends lost 1 base at V and 2 bases at J; junction bases unmatched: 9. CDR1 is DFQATT and CDR2 is SNEGSKA in the germline V gene (reference sequence). Unique molecular identifiers were used in preparing the TCRbeta library. TCRdb processed the PCR reads anew with MiXCR; each CDR3 protein has one entry. This table has about 500,000 distinct CDR3 sequences, over 25% appearing once. The rearrangement uses TRBV20-1 and TRBJ2-3, with 7 bases that match TRBD2. The clonotype comes from a human donor who donated a stem cell graft to a child with aplastic anemia. This sample comprised PBMCs from the stem cell graft donor, obtained from the stem cell graft. CDR3: CSARGGVAGHTDTQYF. Written as DNA, the CDR3 is TGCAGTGCTAGAGGCGGTGTAGCGGGCCACACAGATACGCAGTATTTT.